This T cell receptor beta chain was sequenced for a study of CXCR3-negative and CXCR3-positive naive CD8 T cells. Notes on the study in general: For CXCR3-positive naive cells, TRB CDR3s were more hydrophobic than those of CXCR3-negative naive cells. Similar levels of surface CD5 were seen between naive subsets; TCR strength was inferred from TRB CDR3 properties. Each naive subset displayed comparably high diversity, whereas memory CD8+ cells displayed much lower diversity. Both naive subsets, CXCR3-negative and CXCR3-positive, displayed similar TRBV-TRBJ usage, unlike memory cells.

Within the CD8+ T cell compartment, naive cells were CD45RO-CCR7+CD27+CD95-. The study made its TRB cDNA libraries by 5' RACE, adding UMI labels. TCRdb reprocessed the 5' RACE reads; each CDR3 protein has one entry and no DNA is given. The table counts about 98,000 distinct CDR3 sequences; less than 0.85% lies in the top ten. The germline V gene has CDR1 SGDLS and CDR2 YYNGEE. The CDR3 spans 14 residues. A remark on this clonotype: Its antigen is not known.

The sample consisted of naive CXCR3+ CD8+ T cells from blood. Stated subset: CD45RO-CCR7+CD27+CD95- naive CD8+ T cells expressing CXCR3 (TNR3+). The V and J genes are TRBV9 and TRBJ1-4. The receptor was isolated from a human donor in good health. Some clones in this sample may be carry-over from other donors' samples. CDR3 sequence reads: CASSVGWSNEKLFF.